This T cell receptor (beta chain) was sequenced for a study of blood T cell repertoires in COVID-19. Study overall: The samples span acute and convalescent COVID-19 from the United States, Italy and Spain.

Assay used: immunoSEQ multiplex PCR; TCRdb lists only in-frame clones, some missing. The repertoire consists of a few hundred thousand clones, with nearly 90% occurring once and the leading ten covering roughly 11%. The CDR3 length is 15 residues. Per the germline V gene, CDR1 is SGHAT and CDR2 is FQNNGV. Trimming removed 7 bases from V and 4 bases from J; junction bases left unmatched: 9. Enrolled during active infection, Seattle patients were then followed longitudinally. The chain combines TRBV11-2 with TRBJ2-1, with 8 bases lining up with TRBD2. The clonotype originates from a woman aged 25 to 39 with COVID-19, enrolled during active disease. The sample was peripheral blood. The CDR3 region is CASTVGSGAYNEQFF. The DNA for the CDR3 is TGTGCCAGCACCGTGGGTAGCGGGGCGTACAATGAGCAGTTCTTC.